This TCR beta chain is from a study of naive and memory T cell subsets. A word on this clonotype: No antigen is known for it.

Two oligonucleotides, mixed equimolar, formed the beta constant-region primer covering TRBC1 and TRBC2. Nested alpha and beta constant-region primers with the SP2 primer drove four PCR rounds on ligated cDNA. TCRdb fed the UMI-ligation and nested PCR reads into MiXCR, producing one record per CDR3 protein. The sample records 90,000 to 120,000 distinct CDR3 sequences, around 13% being singletons. CMV status came from CD4+ IFNgamma after overnight CMV lysate stimulation. Four subsets defined by CD45RA and CD27 were sorted after CD3, CD4, CD8 and live/dead staining. The study's findings and limits: Naive repertoires, especially CD8, held a few larger clonotypes, possibly memory cells re-expressing CD45RA.

The CDR3 runs to 14 residues. After removal of 5 bases from V and 5 bases from J, the junction contained 4 bases not matched to a gene. Germline values: CDR1 SGHVS, CDR2 FQNEAQ. The sample was naive CD8+ T cells from blood. This sequence originates from a human donor in good health. The chain links TRBV7-8 to TRBJ2-1; 9 positions agree with TRBD2. CDR3 sequence reads: CASSQVAGDNEQFF. The CDR3 DNA reads TGTGCCAGCAGCCAAGTAGCGGGAGACAATGAGCAGTTCTTC.